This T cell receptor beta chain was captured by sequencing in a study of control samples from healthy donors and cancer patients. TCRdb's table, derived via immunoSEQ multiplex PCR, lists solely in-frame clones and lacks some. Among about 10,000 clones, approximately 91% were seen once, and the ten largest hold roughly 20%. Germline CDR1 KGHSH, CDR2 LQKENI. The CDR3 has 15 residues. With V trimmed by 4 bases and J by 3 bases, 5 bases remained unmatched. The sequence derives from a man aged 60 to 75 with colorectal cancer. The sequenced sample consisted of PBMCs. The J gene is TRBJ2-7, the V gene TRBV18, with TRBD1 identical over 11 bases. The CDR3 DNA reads TGTGCCAGCTCACTACCCGGGACAGGGGGCTACGAGCAGTACTTC. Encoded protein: CASSLPGTGGYEQYF.